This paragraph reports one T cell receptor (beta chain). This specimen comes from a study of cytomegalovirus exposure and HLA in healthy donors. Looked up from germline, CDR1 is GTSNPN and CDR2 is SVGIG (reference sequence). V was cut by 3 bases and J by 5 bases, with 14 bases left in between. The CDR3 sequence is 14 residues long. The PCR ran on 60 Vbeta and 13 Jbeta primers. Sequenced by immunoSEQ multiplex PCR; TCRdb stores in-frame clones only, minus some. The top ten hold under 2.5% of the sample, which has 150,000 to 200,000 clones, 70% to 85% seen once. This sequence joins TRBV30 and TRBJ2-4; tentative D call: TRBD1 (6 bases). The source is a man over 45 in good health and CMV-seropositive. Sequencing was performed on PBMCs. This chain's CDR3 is CAWSPADSQNIQYF. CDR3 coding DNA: TGTGCCTGGAGCCCCGCGGACAGTCAAAACATTCAGTACTTC.